These T cell receptor beta chains were read from a single sample in a study of blood T cell repertoires in COVID-19. Libraries were prepared by immunoSEQ multiplex PCR; TCRdb keeps only in-frame clonotypes and omits some of them. In the table there are 200,000 to 250,000 clones, approximately 84% of which are singletons. The sample was peripheral blood. These receptors all come from an elderly woman with acute or convalescent COVID-19. CDR3s leave out the opening cysteine and the closing phenylalanine or tryptophan. The D gene is left open where the match is weak.

v_gene,j_gene,d_gene,CDR3aa
TRBV7-9,TRBJ1-1,TRBD1,ASSLDGTGIEGKYPEAF
TRBV7-3,TRBJ1-1,.,ASSSRGGTEAF
TRBV15,TRBJ2-1,TRBD2,ATSRGVAGVSAEQF
TRBV4-2,TRBJ1-4,TRBD1,ASSQEVAGQGEKLF
TRBV2,TRBJ2-2,.,ASSERGTGELF
TRBV5-1,TRBJ2-5,TRBD1,ASSRGTGETQY
TRBV3-1/TRBV3-2,TRBJ1-5,.,ASSQDLPGVGQPQH
TRBV12-3/TRBV12-4,TRBJ2-1,.,ASSLRGGEQF
TRBV3-1/TRBV3-2,TRBJ1-1,.,ASRRNTEAF
TRBV19,TRBJ2-2,TRBD2,ASSIGLAGVGTGELF
TRBV6-2/TRBV6-3,TRBJ1-2,.,ASSYQGYFYGYT
TRBV5-1,TRBJ1-6,TRBD1,ASSRTAGTGGWNSPLH
TRBV3-1/TRBV3-2,TRBJ1-2,.,ASSHQGRYGYT
TRBV5-1,TRBJ1-2,TRBD1,ASSLTGGGGGYT
TRBV6-6,TRBJ1-6,TRBD1,ASSGRGRESPLH
TRBV18,TRBJ2-3,.,ASSPAGASTDTQY
TRBV5-6,TRBJ1-4,.,ASSLRQVLNEKLF
TRBV4-3,TRBJ1-1,.,ASSQDLTTGDHMEAF
TRBV3-1/TRBV3-2,TRBJ1-1,TRBD1,ASSQKGARTEAF
TRBV7-2,TRBJ2-4,TRBD2,ASSLSGIENIQY
TRBV3-1/TRBV3-2,TRBJ1-2,.,ASSQGRPNYGYT
TRBV10-3,TRBJ1-4,.,ATSSATNEKLF
TRBV7-2,TRBJ2-3,.,ASSFQDSNTDTQY
TRBV7-2,TRBJ2-5,TRBD2,ASSDEPLAGGLETQY
TRBV5-1,TRBJ2-5,.,ASSLSVLETQY
TRBV2,TRBJ1-5,TRBD1,ASSERGIETGEGQPQH
TRBV4-1,TRBJ1-2,TRBD1,ASSQSRDRGANYGYT
TRBV6-1,TRBJ1-5,.,ASSEYSGYSNQPQH
TRBV6-2/TRBV6-3,TRBJ2-1,TRBD2,ASSFRTSGSIYNEQF
TRBV28,TRBJ2-3,TRBD1,ASKTGGSQALMDTQY
TRBV4-1,TRBJ2-7,TRBD1,ASSRGGQGGDEQY
TRBV6-5,TRBJ2-7,TRBD1,ASSYSGTGTYEQY
TRBV28,TRBJ1-2,TRBD1,ASSLEFNRGWRDGYT
TRBV24-1,TRBJ2-3,.,ATSSTGRGADTQY
TRBV5-1,TRBJ1-1,TRBD1,ASSRTGEFTEAF
TRBV28,TRBJ1-5,.,ASSPRLNQPQH
TRBV7-2,TRBJ1-1,.,ASSTRPGVGTEAF